What follows are 20 T cell receptor beta chains derived from one specimen sequenced in a study of blood T cell repertoires in COVID-19 (TCRdb year 2020). The library came from the immunoSEQ multiplex PCR assay. The source is immuneACCESS, and TCRdb retained only in-frame sequences with V and J called. Part of the clones is not carried over; for the studies checked, unresolved V genes explain less than half of this, and the remainder is unexplained. This sample is represented by 75,000 to 90,000 clones; 75% to 85% of them were singletons. The ten largest clonotypes hold around 12% of the sample. Sequences were obtained from peripheral blood. These receptor sequences come from a woman between 35 and 50 years old with active or convalescent COVID-19.

The CDR3 coding sequence is TGTGCCAGCAGGGAAGGGGACAGCACGTCCTACAATGAGCAGTTCTTC. It encodes CASREGDSTSYNEQFF. The rearrangement joins TRBV28 to TRBJ2-1; 7 nucleotides agree with TRBD1. The germline CDR1 and CDR2 sequences are MDHEN and SYDVKM. J gave up 1 base and V 6 bases, and 9 bases lay outside the gene matches. The CDR3 loop spans 16 amino acids.

This clone was counted only a few times. This rearrangement joins TRBV3-1 (or the pseudogene TRBV3-2) to TRBJ1-2; D is possibly TRBD1 (6 bases). Germline CDR1 reads LGHDT; CDR2 reads YNNKEL (reference sequence). The CDR3 has 15 residues. The V end lost 0 bases, the J end lost 6 bases, and 14 bases lay between the germline ends. The DNA for the CDR3 is TGTGCCAGCAGCCAAGATTTACAGGGATGGGATGGCTACACCTTC. Its translation: CASSQDLQGWDGYTF.

This chain links TRBV7-8 with TRBJ1-3, with D hard to call. The CDR3 is made up of 16 amino acids. The V gene lost 1 base and the J gene lost 0 bases, with 10 bases spanning the gap. Germline CDR1 reads SGHVS; CDR2 reads FQNEAQ. This chain's CDR3 is CASSLGAIFSGNTIYF. The CDR3 DNA reads TGTGCCAGCAGCTTAGGCGCCATATTCTCTGGAAACACCATATATTTT. The complete variable domain, with remaining parts taken from reference TRBV7-8 and TRBJ1-3, reads GAGVSQSPRYKVAKRGQDVALRCDPISGHVSLFWYQQALGQGPEFLTYFQNEAQLDKSGLPSDRFFAERPEGSVSTLKIQRTQQEDSAVYLCASSLGAIFSGNTIYFGEGSWLTVV.

The chain employs TRBV5-1 and TRBJ2-3, with 14 positions matching TRBD2. V was pared by 4 bases and J by 10 bases, with 5 bases of the junction left unmatched. The CDR3 runs to 14 residues. Germline-derived CDR1 and CDR2 are SGHRS and YFSETQ. CDR3 in amino acids: CASSQGTSGSSQYF. The CDR3 DNA follows: TGCGCCAGCAGCCAGGGGACTAGCGGGAGTTCGCAGTATTTT.

Only one count was recorded for this clone. V and J are TRBV7-9 and TRBJ2-7; 7 bases agree with TRBD1. Germline-derived CDR1 and CDR2 are SEHNR and FQNEAQ (reference sequence). This CDR3 region has 17 residues. The trim removed 3 bases at V and 1 base at J, leaving 12 bases unmatched. The CDR3 loop reads CASSFGRDRALSYEQYF. In nucleotides, the CDR3 is TGTGCCAGCAGCTTTGGGAGAGACAGGGCCCTATCCTACGAGCAGTACTTC.

The rearrangement joins TRBV11-2 to TRBJ1-6; unclear D gene. V lost 5 bases and J 9 bases, leaving 14 bases between the germline ends. This CDR3 spans 14 amino acids. Germline V gene data show CDR1 as SGHAT and CDR2 as FQNNGV. CDR3 protein: CASSPTSVASPLHF. The CDR3 nucleotides are TGTGCCAGCAGCCCAACCTCAGTGGCTTCACCCCTCCACTTT.

This rearrangement joins TRBV12-3 or TRBV12-4 to TRBJ1-2, with a weak D call TRBD1 (5 bases). This CDR3 is built from 12 residues. V lost 3 bases to trimming and J lost 8 bases, with 10 bases between them. CDR3 loop: CASSFGGDGYTF. For the CDR3, the DNA is TGTGCCAGCAGTTTCGGGGGGGACGGCTACACCTTC.

In this sample, this clone turned up a few times. The chain combines TRBV10-3 with TRBJ1-3; 10 bases are a match to TRBD1. V was pared by 3 bases and J by 2 bases, with 4 bases of the junction left unmatched. This CDR3 is built from 16 residues. Germline V lookup: CDR1 ENHRY, CDR2 SYGVKD. The CDR3, as DNA: TGTGCCATCAGTGACGGGACAGGGGTAGCTGGAAACACCATATATTTT. It yields the protein CAISDGTGVAGNTIYF.

The V call is TRBV6-5, the J call TRBJ1-2; maybe TRBD1 (5 bases). The V end was cut by 2 bases, the J end by 4 bases, with 11 bases between. The V gene's germline CDR1 is MNHEY and CDR2 SVGAGI. The CDR3 is 14 amino acids. The CDR3 sequence: CASSYTGEGYGYTF. In nucleotides, the CDR3 is TGTGCCAGCAGTTACACGGGGGAAGGCTATGGCTACACCTTC.

The rearrangement links TRBV7-9 to TRBJ2-5; weak D call: TRBD1 (6 bases). The CDR3 spans 14 residues. Germline V lookup: CDR1 SEHNR, CDR2 FQNEAQ (reference sequence). The V and J ends lost 6 bases and 2 bases respectively, with 13 bases between them. The CDR3 DNA follows: TGTGCCAGCAGTCCCAGGGGAGAGCAAGAGACCCAGTACTTC. Translating it yields CASSPRGEQETQYF.

The gene calls are TRBV7-2 and TRBJ2-1; 13 bases map to TRBD2. In germline, CDR1 is SGHTA, CDR2 FQGNSA. Trimming at V came to 1 base and at J to 10 bases, leaving 1 base not matched to a gene. This CDR3 is 14 amino acids long. In DNA, the CDR3 is TGTGCCAGCAGCTTAGAACTAGCGGGAGGGGAGCAGTTCTTC. Encoded protein: CASSLELAGGEQFF.

This clone has more than one count but fewer than ten. V and J are TRBV7-9 and TRBJ1-2, with a weak D call TRBD1 (5 bases). V was shortened by 1 base and J by 6 bases, with 24 bases between the two germline ends. The CDR3 totals 18 residues. Germline V gene data show CDR1 as SEHNR and CDR2 as FQNEAQ (reference sequence). The CDR3 DNA is TGTGCCAGCAGCTTAGAGTGGGGCACAGGTTGGACTATAAATGGCTACACCTTC. Its translation: CASSLEWGTGWTINGYTF.

The chain combines TRBV11-2 with TRBJ2-3; D gene unclear. The V end was cut by 7 bases, the J end by 3 bases, with 5 bases between. The CDR3 is 11 amino acids. In germline, CDR1 is SGHAT, CDR2 FQNNGV. Here the CDR3 DNA reads TGTGCCAGCACCCCGACAGATACGCAGTATTTT. Translation gives CASTPTDTQYF.

Written as DNA, the CDR3 is TGTGCCAGCAGCTCACTGGCAGGGGGCGCGACTGGGGCCAACGTCCTGACTTTC. Translating gives CASSSLAGGATGANVLTF. The V and J genes are TRBV7-8 and TRBJ2-6; TRBD1 matches 8 bases. The CDR3 loop spans 18 amino acids. The germline V gene encodes CDR1 SGHVS and CDR2 FQNEAQ. V was clipped by 4 bases and J by 2 bases; unmatched bases: 10.

This chain joins TRBV18 and TRBJ1-3; D is unresolved. Germline V gene data show CDR1 as KGHSH and CDR2 as LQKENI. The CDR3 extends over 16 amino acids. V lost 2 bases, J lost 1 base, and 12 bases lay in between. CDR3 in DNA: TGTGCCAGCTCACCAGGGCCGCCCCTATCTGGAAACACCATATATTTT. Translated, it gives CASSPGPPLSGNTIYF. Full variable domain (outside the CDR3, taken from reference TRBV18 and TRBJ1-3): NAGVMQNPRHLVRRRGQEARLRCSPMKGHSHVYWYRQLPEEGLKFMVYLQKENIIDESGMPKERFSAEFPKEGPSILRIQQVVRGDSAAYFCASSPGPPLSGNTIYFGEGSWLTVV.

This clone has just a few counts. The chain has TRBV10-3 and TRBJ2-5; tentatively, D is TRBD1 (5 bases). The germline CDR1 and CDR2 sequences are ENHRY and SYGVKD. The V end was cut by 1 base, the J end by 3 bases, with 12 bases between. The CDR3 is 15 residues long. CDR3 residues: CAISEFFAGKETQYF. The CDR3 nucleotides read TGTGCCATCAGTGAGTTCTTTGCAGGGAAAGAGACCCAGTACTTC.

The chain combines TRBV18 with TRBJ2-2; 8 bases agree with TRBD1. The CDR3 has 17 amino acids. From germline, CDR1 is KGHSH and CDR2 LQKENI. Trimming took 0 bases from V and 1 from J; bases not matched to a gene: 4. The chain's CDR3 is CASSPPLGTGNTGELFF. CDR3 DNA sequence: TGTGCCAGCTCACCACCGTTGGGGACAGGGAACACCGGGGAGCTGTTTTTT. The whole variable domain, remainder taken from reference TRBV18 and TRBJ2-2, is NAGVMQNPRHLVRRRGQEARLRCSPMKGHSHVYWYRQLPEEGLKFMVYLQKENIIDESGMPKERFSAEFPKEGPSILRIQQVVRGDSAAYFCASSPPLGTGNTGELFFGEGSRLTVL.

CDR3 DNA: TGTGCCAGCTCACCGGGCAGGGGGGAGACCCAGTACTTC. It yields the protein CASSPGRGETQYF. The chain employs TRBV18 and TRBJ2-5, with 7 positions matching TRBD1. After removal of 3 bases from V and 5 bases from J, the junction contained 3 bases not matched to a gene. In germline, CDR1 is KGHSH, CDR2 LQKENI. This CDR3 region has 13 residues.

V and J are TRBV5-1 and TRBJ2-7; TRBD2 agrees at 11 bases. Germline V gene data show CDR1 as SGHRS and CDR2 as YFSETQ. Unmatched junction bases numbered 6, after V lost 4 bases and J lost 3 bases. CDR3 size: 15 residues. The CDR3 is CASSMGLADVYEQYF. The CDR3 DNA follows: TGCGCCAGCAGCATGGGACTAGCGGACGTCTACGAGCAGTACTTC.

The V gene is TRBV4-1, the J gene TRBJ1-6; 10 bases line up with TRBD1. V dropped 1 base and J dropped 1; count of bases not matched to a gene: 1. Germline values: CDR1 MGHRA, CDR2 YSYEKL. This CDR3 is 17 amino acids long. The CDR3 protein is CASSQGQGASYNSPLHF. CDR3 coding DNA: TGCGCCAGCAGCCAAGGACAGGGGGCTTCCTATAATTCACCCCTCCACTTT.